The sequence of this T cell receptor beta chain was determined in a study of T cell clones after liver transplantation. Findings of the study overall: Rather than being deleted, graft donor-reactive T cells may have moved into the graft. In two subjects, few donor cells limited the measurable donor-reactive repertoire. Conclusions were preliminary, with small, heterogeneous patient groups.

For this clone: Its antigen is not identified.

The CDR3 is 14 residues long. The V and J ends lost 2 bases and 2 bases respectively, with 9 bases between them. The V gene's germline CDR1 is ENHRY and CDR2 SYGVKD. Only in-frame clones appear in the TCRdb table, and some are missing; sequencing was by immunoSEQ multiplex PCR. The repertoire holds around 60,000 clones, 71% seen once, with about 15% in the top ten. The specimen comprised CD4+ T cells from blood, sampled before liver transplant. This sequence originates from a human donor who received a liver transplant. The chain is built from TRBV10-3 and TRBJ2-5; D gene unclear. The CDR3 bases are TGTGCCATCAGTGAGGACACGGCACAAGAGACCCAGTACTTC. This codes for CAISEDTAQETQYF.